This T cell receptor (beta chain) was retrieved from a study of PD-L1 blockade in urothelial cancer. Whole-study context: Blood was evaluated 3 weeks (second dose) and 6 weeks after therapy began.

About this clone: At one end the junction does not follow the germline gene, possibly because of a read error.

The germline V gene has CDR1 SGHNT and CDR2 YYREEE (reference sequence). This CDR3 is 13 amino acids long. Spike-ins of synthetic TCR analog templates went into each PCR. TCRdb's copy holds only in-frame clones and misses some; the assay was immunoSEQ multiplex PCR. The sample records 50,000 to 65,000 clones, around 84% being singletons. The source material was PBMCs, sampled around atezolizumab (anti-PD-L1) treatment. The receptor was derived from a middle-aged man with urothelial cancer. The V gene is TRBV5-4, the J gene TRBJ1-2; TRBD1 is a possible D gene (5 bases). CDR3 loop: CASSSMGGRSLIF. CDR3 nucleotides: TGTGCCAGCAGCTCGATGGGGGGACGAAGTTTAATCTTC.